The 13 T cell receptor beta chains below come from one sample, sequenced in a study of T-cell reconstitution after alpha-beta-depleted transplantation in children. The library targeted TCRbeta and was prepared with unique molecular identifiers. One entry per CDR3 protein, called by TCRdb with MiXCR from the PCR reads. The sample yields under 450,000 distinct CDR3 sequences, around 15% seen once. The sample consisted of PBMCs, mostly from graft donor cells, taken 360 days after TCRalphabeta/CD19-depleted stem cell transplant. The receptors stem from a boy in the first two years of life who had a stem cell transplant for Wiskott-Aldrich syndrome, so the T cells may come from the graft donor.

This clonotype turned up a few times. This chain links TRBV7-2 with TRBJ2-5; D is ambiguous. The germline CDR1 and CDR2 sequences are SGHTA and FQGNSA. V was trimmed by 5 bases and J by 1 base, leaving 8 bases between them. The CDR3 is made up of 13 amino acids. DNA for the CDR3: TGTGCCAGCAGCCCTTCGGCCCAAGAGACCCAGTACTTC. Amino acid sequence: CASSPSAQETQYF.

The table lists this clonotype with a few counts. J is TRBJ2-1 and V is TRBV2; 11 bases are shared with TRBD2. This CDR3 comprises 15 residues. Germline trimming cut 6 bases from V and 4 bases from J; bases unmatched to any gene: 5. CDR1 is SNHLY and CDR2 is FYNNEI in the germline V gene. For the CDR3, the DNA is TGTGCCAGCAGGTCGGCTAGCGGGGGGTACAATGAGCAGTTCTTC. Encoded protein: CASRSASGGYNEQFF.

The chain combines TRBV12-3 or TRBV12-4 with TRBJ2-5; TRBD1 matches 9 bases. The CDR3 runs to 15 residues. The junction had 5 bases not matched to a gene; V was cut back by 5 bases and J by 1 base. CDR3 region: CASSPDRGGQETQYF. CDR3 bases: TGTGCCAGCAGTCCGGACAGGGGAGGCCAAGAGACCCAGTACTTC.

This clonotype was detected a few times. The gene calls are TRBV2 and TRBJ2-5; D could derive from TRBD1 or TRBD2 (5 bases each). CDR1 and CDR2 from the germline V gene are SNHLY and FYNNEI. This CDR3 is built from 13 residues. The V end was cut by 4 bases, the J end by 6 bases, with 12 bases between. CDR3 amino acids: CASSAEGLQTQYF. Here the CDR3 DNA reads TGTGCCAGCAGTGCTGAGGGGTTGCAGACCCAGTACTTC.

The chain recombines TRBV5-1 with TRBJ2-1; TRBD2 agrees at 7 bases. J gave up 2 bases and V 4 bases, and 6 bases lay outside the gene matches. CDR3 length: 15 amino acids. The germline V gene encodes CDR1 SGHRS and CDR2 YFSETQ. DNA of the CDR3: TGCGCCAGCAGCGAAACGGGGGGTACCTACAATGAGCAGTTCTTC. Amino acid sequence: CASSETGGTYNEQFF.

In this sample, this clonotype turned up a few times. The rearrangement joins TRBV27 to TRBJ2-3, with 8 bases identical to TRBD1. Germline CDR1 reads MNHEY; CDR2 reads SMNVEV (reference sequence). V trimming: 8 bases; J trimming: 3 bases; junction bases outside the gene matches: 7. There are 14 residues in the CDR3. Here the CDR3 reads CASGWTGRTDTQYF. The DNA for the CDR3 is TGTGCCAGCGGTTGGACAGGGAGGACAGATACGCAGTATTTT.

The rearrangement links TRBV5-1 to TRBJ2-3; D not resolved. This CDR3 spans 14 amino acids. V was trimmed by 0 bases and J by 4 bases, leaving 9 bases between them. CDR1 is SGHRS and CDR2 is YFSETQ in the germline V gene. The DNA for the CDR3 is TGCGCCAGCAGCTTGGTAAGGACGGCAGATACGCAGTATTTT. Translation: CASSLVRTADTQYF. Looking up the rest from reference TRBV5-1 and TRBJ2-3 gives the full variable domain: KAGVTQTPRYLIKTRGQQVTLSCSPISGHRSVSWYQQTPGQGLQFLFEYFSETQRNKGNFPGRFSGRQFSNSRSEMNVSTLELGDSALYLCASSLVRTADTQYFGPGTRLTVL.

The V call is TRBV5-1, the J call TRBJ2-1; 7 bases are a match to TRBD1. V lost 4 bases and J lost 6; bases outside the gene matches: 10. The CDR3 totals 15 residues. Germline CDR1 and CDR2: SGHRS and YFSETQ. The DNA for the CDR3 is TGCGCCAGCAGCCAGACAGGGACCAGGGTCAATGAGCAGTTCTTC. As protein: CASSQTGTRVNEQFF. The full variable domain, completed using reference TRBV5-1 and TRBJ2-1, is KAGVTQTPRYLIKTRGQQVTLSCSPISGHRSVSWYQQTPGQGLQFLFEYFSETQRNKGNFPGRFSGRQFSNSRSEMNVSTLELGDSALYLCASSQTGTRVNEQFFGPGTRLTVL.

The chain couples TRBV7-7 to TRBJ2-2; D is unresolved. The CDR3 is 14 amino acids. The V end lost 1 base, the J end lost 3 bases, and 6 bases lay between the germline ends. Germline V gene data show CDR1 as SSHAT and CDR2 as FNYEAQ (reference sequence). The CDR3 coding sequence is TGTGCCAGCAGCTTAGGTTCGCACACCGGGGAGCTGTTTTTT. Amino acids: CASSLGSHTGELFF.

This clonotype showed up just a few times. V gene TRBV7-9 combines with J gene TRBJ2-7, with 7 nucleotides matching TRBD2. This CDR3 is 11 amino acids long. From germline, CDR1 is SEHNR and CDR2 FQNEAQ (reference sequence). After removal of 5 bases from V and 11 bases from J, the junction contained 6 bases not matched to a gene. The CDR3 DNA follows: TGTGCCAGCAGCATAACTAGCGCGAAGTACTTC. Its protein is CASSITSAKYF. The whole variable domain, remainder taken from reference TRBV7-9 and TRBJ2-7, is DTGVSQNPRHKITKRGQNVTFRCDPISEHNRLYWYRQTLGQGPEFLTYFQNEAQLEKSRLLSDRFSAERPKGSFSTLEIQRTEQGDSAMYLCASSITSAKYFGPGTRLTVT.

This chain connects TRBV29-1 to TRBJ2-1, with 8 bases matching TRBD2. The CDR3 is made up of 14 amino acids. Germline trimming cut 7 bases from V and 4 bases from J; bases unmatched to any gene: 9. Germline lookup yields CDR1 SQVTM and CDR2 ANQGSEA. CDR3 in amino acids: CSASGGPIYNEQFF. The CDR3 nucleotides are TGCAGCGCATCGGGGGGGCCGATATACAATGAGCAGTTCTTC.

This clonotype was seen only a few times. The chain employs TRBV7-9 and TRBJ1-1; possibly TRBD1 for D (5 bases). V shed 5 bases and J shed 1 base, with 14 bases lying between them. CDR3 length: 15 amino acids. Germline-derived CDR1 and CDR2 are SEHNR and FQNEAQ (reference sequence). CDR3 region: CASSPGEGTNTEAFF. Here the CDR3 DNA reads TGTGCCAGCAGCCCCGGGGAAGGGACGAACACTGAAGCTTTCTTT.

The table lists this clonotype with a few counts. The rearrangement uses TRBV24-1 and TRBJ2-5; 8 bases align to TRBD1. CDR1 is KGHDR and CDR2 is SFDVKD in the germline V gene. The CDR3 runs 17 residues. The junction had 5 bases not matched to a gene; V was cut back by 0 bases and J by 0 bases. CDR3: CATSDLEQGAHQETQYF. The DNA of the CDR3 is TGTGCCACCAGTGATTTGGAGCAGGGGGCCCACCAAGAGACCCAGTACTTC.